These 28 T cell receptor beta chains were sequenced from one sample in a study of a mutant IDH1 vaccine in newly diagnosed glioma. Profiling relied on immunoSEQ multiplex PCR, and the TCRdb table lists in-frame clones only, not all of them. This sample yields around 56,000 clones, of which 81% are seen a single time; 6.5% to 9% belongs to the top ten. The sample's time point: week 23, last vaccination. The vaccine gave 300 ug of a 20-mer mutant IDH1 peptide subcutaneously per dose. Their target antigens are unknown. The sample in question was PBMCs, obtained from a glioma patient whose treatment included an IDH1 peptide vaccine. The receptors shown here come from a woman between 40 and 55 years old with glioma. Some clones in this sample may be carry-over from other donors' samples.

In DNA, the CDR3 is TGTGCCAGCAGTTACGCGCGGGGGACTCTCTACGAGCAGTACTTC. This translates into CASSYARGTLYEQYF. The chain is built from TRBV6-5 and TRBJ2-7; 7 bases map to TRBD2. Germline CDR1 is MNHEY and CDR2 is SVGAGI. With V trimmed by 2 bases and J by 3 bases, 7 bases remained unmatched. The CDR3 loop spans 15 amino acids.

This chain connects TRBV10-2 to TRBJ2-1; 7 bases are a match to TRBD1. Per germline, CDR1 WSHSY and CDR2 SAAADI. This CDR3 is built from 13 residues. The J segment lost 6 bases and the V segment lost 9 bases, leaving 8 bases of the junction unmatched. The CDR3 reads CASATGDGNEQFF. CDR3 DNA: TGCGCCAGTGCCACAGGGGATGGCAATGAGCAGTTCTTC.

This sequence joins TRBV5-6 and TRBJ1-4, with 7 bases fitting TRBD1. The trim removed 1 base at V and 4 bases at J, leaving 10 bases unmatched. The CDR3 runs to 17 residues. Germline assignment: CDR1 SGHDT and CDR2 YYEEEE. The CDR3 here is CASSLYGGQSLNEKLFF. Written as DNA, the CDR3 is TGTGCCAGCAGCTTGTATGGGGGACAGAGCCTTAATGAAAAACTGTTTTTT.

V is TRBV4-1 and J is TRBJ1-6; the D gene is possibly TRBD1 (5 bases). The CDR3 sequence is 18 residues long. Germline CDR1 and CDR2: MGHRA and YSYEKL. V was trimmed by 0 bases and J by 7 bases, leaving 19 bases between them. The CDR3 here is CASSQEAEGFSENSPLHF. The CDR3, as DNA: TGCGCCAGCAGCCAAGAAGCGGAGGGGTTCTCGGAAAATTCACCCCTCCACTTT.

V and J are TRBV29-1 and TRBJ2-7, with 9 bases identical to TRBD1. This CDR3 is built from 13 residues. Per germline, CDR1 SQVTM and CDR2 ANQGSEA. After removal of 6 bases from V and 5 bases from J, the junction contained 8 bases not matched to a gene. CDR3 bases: TGCAGCGTCCTAGGGGGACAGGGAGACGAGCAGTACTTC. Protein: CSVLGGQGDEQYF.

Written as DNA, the CDR3 is TGTGCCTGGAGTACAATGGGGGGTGGATCACCCCTCCACTTT. This codes for CAWSTMGGGSPLHF. This chain uses TRBV30 with TRBJ1-6; possible D gene TRBD1, 5 bases. The CDR3 consists of 14 residues. Germline CDR1 is GTSNPN and CDR2 is SVGIG (reference sequence). The V end was cut by 2 bases, the J end by 10 bases, with 15 bases between.

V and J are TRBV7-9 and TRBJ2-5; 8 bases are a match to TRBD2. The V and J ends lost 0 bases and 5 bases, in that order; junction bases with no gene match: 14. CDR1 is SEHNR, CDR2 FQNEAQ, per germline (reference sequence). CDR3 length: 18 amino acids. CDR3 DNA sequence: TGTGCCAGCAGCTTAGCTACGGCGTGGCAAGCGGGGGTTGAGACCCAGTACTTC. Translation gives CASSLATAWQAGVETQYF.

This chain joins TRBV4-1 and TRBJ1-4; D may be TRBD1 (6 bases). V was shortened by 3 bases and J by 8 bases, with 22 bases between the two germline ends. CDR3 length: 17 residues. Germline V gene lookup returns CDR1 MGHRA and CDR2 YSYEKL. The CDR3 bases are TGCGCCAGCAGCCACCCCCGGATGGGGGGGCGAGGGGAAAAACTGTTTTTT. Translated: CASSHPRMGGRGEKLFF.

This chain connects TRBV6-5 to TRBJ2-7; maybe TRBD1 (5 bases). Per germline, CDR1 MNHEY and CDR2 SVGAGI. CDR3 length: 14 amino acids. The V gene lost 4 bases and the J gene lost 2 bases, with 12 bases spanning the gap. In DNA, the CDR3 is TGTGCCAGCAGTTTATTCCAGGGAACCTACGAGCAGTACTTC. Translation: CASSLFQGTYEQYF.

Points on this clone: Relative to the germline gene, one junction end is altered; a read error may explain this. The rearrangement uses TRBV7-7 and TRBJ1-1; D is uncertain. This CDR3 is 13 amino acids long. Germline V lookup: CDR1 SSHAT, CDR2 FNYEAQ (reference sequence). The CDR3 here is CASSLSANTEAFF. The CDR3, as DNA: TGTGCTAGCAGCTTATCAGCTAACACTGAAGCTTTCTTT. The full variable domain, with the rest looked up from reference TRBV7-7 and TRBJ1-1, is GAGVSQSPRYKVTKRGQDVTLRCDPISSHATLYWYQQALGQGPEFLTYFNYEAQPDKSGLPSDRFSAERPEGSISTLTIQRTEQRDSAMYRCASSLSANTEAFFGQGTRLTVV.

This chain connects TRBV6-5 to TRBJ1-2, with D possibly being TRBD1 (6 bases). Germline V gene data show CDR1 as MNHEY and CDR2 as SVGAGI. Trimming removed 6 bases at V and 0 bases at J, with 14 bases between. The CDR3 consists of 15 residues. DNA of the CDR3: TGTGCCAGCAGCCAACAGGGAGCTTCTAACTATGGCTACACCTTC. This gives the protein CASSQQGASNYGYTF.

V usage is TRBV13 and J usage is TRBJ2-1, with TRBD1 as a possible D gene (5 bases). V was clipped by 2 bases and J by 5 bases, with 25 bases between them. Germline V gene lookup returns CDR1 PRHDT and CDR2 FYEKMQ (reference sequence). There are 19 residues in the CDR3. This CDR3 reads CASSLTSWRVQGEDNEQFF. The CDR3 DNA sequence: TGTGCCAGCAGCTTAACGTCTTGGCGTGTCCAAGGGGAAGACAATGAGCAGTTCTTC.

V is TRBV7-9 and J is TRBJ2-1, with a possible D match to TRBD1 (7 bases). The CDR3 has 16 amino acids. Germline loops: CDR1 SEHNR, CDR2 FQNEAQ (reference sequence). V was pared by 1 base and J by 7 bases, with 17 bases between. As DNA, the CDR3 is TGTGCCAGCAGCTTAGGGGCAGGGGGGTTTGGGAATGAGCAGTTCTTC. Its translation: CASSLGAGGFGNEQFF.

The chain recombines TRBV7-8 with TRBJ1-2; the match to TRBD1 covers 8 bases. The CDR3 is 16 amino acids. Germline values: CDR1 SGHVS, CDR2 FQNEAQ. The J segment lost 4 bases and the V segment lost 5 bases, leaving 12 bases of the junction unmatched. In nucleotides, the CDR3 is TGTGCCAGCAGCCCCTATGGGGGACAGGTGCCCTATGGCTACACCTTC. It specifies CASSPYGGQVPYGYTF.

CDR3 sequence: CATSRENRGGDGYTF. CDR3 in DNA: TGTGCCACCAGCAGAGAAAACAGGGGAGGAGATGGCTACACCTTC. This sequence joins TRBV15 and TRBJ1-2; 7 nucleotides agree with TRBD1. Germline V gene data show CDR1 as LNHNV and CDR2 as YYDKDF (reference sequence). With 0 bases clipped from V and 6 bases from J, the junction kept 7 bases outside the gene matches. The length of the CDR3 is 15 residues.

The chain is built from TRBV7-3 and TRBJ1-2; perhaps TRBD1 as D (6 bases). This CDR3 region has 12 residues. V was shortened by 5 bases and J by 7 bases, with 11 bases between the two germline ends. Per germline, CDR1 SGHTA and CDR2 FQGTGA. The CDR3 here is CASSDTTGGYTF. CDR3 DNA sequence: TGTGCCAGCAGCGACACGACAGGTGGCTACACCTTC.

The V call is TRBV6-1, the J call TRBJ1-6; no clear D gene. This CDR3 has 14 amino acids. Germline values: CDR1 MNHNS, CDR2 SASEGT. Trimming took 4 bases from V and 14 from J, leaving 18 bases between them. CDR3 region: CASSGSSGRGTLHF. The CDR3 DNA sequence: TGTGCCAGCAGTGGCTCCAGCGGGCGCGGAACCCTCCACTTT.

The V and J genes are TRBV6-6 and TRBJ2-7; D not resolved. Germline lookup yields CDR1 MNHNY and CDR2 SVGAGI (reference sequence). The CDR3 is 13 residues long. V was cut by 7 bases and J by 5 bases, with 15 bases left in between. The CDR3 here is CASNIASFHEQYF. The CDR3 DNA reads TGTGCCAGCAATATTGCCAGCTTCCACGAGCAGTACTTC.

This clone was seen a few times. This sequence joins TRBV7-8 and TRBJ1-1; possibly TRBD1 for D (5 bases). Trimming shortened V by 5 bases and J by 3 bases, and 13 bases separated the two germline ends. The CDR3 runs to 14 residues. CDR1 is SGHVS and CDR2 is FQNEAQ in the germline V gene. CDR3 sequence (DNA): TGTGCCAGCAGCCTACCGGGGCGTTACACTGAAGCTTTCTTT. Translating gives CASSLPGRYTEAFF.

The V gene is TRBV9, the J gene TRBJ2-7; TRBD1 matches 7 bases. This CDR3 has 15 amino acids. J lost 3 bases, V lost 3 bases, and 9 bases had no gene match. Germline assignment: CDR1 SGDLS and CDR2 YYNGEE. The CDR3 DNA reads TGTGCCAGCAGCGCGGTTCCGGACAGGAGCTACGAGCAGTACTTC. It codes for CASSAVPDRSYEQYF.

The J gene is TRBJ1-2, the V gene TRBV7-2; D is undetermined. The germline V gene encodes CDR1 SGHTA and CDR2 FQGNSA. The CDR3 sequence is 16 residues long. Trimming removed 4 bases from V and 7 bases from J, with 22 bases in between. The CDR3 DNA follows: TGTGCCAGCAGCTCCACCGAGCGAAGACGGATAGGTGGCTACACCTTC. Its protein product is CASSSTERRRIGGYTF.

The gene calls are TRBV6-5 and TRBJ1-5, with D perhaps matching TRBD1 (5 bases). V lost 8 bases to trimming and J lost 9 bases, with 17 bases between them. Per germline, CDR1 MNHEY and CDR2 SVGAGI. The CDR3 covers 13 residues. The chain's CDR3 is CASSSLPQGPQHF. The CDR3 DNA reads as TGTGCCAGCTCCTCCCTCCCCCAGGGGCCCCAGCATTTT.

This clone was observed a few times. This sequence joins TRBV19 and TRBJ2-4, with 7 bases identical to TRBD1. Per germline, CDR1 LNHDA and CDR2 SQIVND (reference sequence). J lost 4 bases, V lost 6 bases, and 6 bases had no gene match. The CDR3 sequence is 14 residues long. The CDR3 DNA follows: TGTGCCAGTAGGATCGGGACAGAGAAAAACATTCAGTACTTC. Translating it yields CASRIGTEKNIQYF.

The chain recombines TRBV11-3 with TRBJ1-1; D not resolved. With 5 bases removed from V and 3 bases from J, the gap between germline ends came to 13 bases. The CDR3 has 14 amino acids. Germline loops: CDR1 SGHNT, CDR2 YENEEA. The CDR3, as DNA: TGTGCCAGCAGCCCGCCTTATGCCTACACTGAAGCTTTCTTT. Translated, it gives CASSPPYAYTEAFF.

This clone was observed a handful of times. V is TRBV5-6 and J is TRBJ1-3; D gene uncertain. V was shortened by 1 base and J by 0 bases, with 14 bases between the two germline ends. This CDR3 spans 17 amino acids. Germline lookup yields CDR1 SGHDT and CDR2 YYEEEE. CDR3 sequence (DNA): TGTGCCAGCAGCTTGTTTGCGGGCCGGGGCTCTGGAAACACCATATATTTT. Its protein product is CASSLFAGRGSGNTIYF. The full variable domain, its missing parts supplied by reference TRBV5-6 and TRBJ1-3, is DAGVTQSPTHLIKTRGQQVTLRCSPKSGHDTVSWYQQALGQGPQFIFQYYEEEERQRGNFPDRFSGHQFPNYSSELNVNALLLGDSALYLCASSLFAGRGSGNTIYFGEGSWLTVV.

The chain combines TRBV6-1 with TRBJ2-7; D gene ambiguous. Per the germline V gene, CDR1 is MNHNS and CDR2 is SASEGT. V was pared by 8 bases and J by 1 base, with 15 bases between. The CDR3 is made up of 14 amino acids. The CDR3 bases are TGTGCCAGCCGCAAAGCCTACGATTCCTACGAGCAGTACTTC. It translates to CASRKAYDSYEQYF.

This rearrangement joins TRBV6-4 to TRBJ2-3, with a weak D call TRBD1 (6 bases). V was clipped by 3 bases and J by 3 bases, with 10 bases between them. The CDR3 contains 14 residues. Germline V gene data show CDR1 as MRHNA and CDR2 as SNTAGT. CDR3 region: CASSEGGGTDTQYF. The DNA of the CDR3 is TGTGCCAGCAGTGAAGGGGGTGGGACAGATACGCAGTATTTT.

The CDR3 loop reads CASLASYNSPLHF. CDR3 DNA sequence: TGTGCCAGTCTTGCCTCCTATAATTCACCCCTCCACTTT. The chain joins TRBV19 to TRBJ1-6, with no clear D. This CDR3 has 13 amino acids. The germline V gene encodes CDR1 LNHDA and CDR2 SQIVND (reference sequence). V was cut by 8 bases and J by 0 bases, with 5 bases left in between.